This T cell receptor (beta chain) was captured by sequencing in a study of spatial heterogeneity in lung cancer. On the study more broadly: Detection of beta-chain sequences consistently exceeded that of alpha-chain sequences.

From germline, CDR1 is SGHNT and CDR2 YYREEE (reference sequence). V lost 2 bases, J lost 4 bases, and 8 bases stayed unmatched. This CDR3 contains 15 residues. This clonotype was detected many times. Unique molecular identifiers tagged every individual TCR cDNA molecule. TCRdb reprocessed the 5' RACE reads with MiXCR, giving one entry per CDR3 protein. The top ten clones hold approximately 24% of a sample with fewer than 13,000 distinct CDR3 sequences, about 8.6% of them seen once. As for time point: sample taken at primary tumor resection. Unsorted whole RNA samples from tumor, nontumor lung or frozen PBMC were sequenced. The approximately 67 donors had untreated early-stage non-small cell lung cancer.

This clonotype originated in a male donor with early-stage non-small cell lung cancer. This specimen was PBMCs, taken at surgery. The chain joins TRBV5-4 to TRBJ1-2; 7 bases match TRBD1. The CDR3 DNA reads TGTGCCAGCAGCTTAACCGGACAGGCTAGCTATGGCTACACCTTC. Protein product: CASSLTGQASYGYTF.